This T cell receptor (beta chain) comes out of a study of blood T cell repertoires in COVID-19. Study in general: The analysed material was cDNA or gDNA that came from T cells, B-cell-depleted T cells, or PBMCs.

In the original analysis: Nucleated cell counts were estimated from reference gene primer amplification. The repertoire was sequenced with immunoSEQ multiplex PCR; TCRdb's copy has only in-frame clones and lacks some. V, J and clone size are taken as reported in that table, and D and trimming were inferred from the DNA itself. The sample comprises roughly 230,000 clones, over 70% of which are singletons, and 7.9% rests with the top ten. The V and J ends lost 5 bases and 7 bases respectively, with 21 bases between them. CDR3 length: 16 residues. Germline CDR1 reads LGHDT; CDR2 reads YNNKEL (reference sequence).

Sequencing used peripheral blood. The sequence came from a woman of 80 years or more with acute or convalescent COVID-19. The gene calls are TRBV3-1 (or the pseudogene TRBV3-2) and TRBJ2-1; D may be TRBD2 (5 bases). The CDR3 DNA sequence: TGTGCCAGCAGCTCGTCGGGGAACAACTTTGGTAATGAGCAGTTCTTC. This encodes CASSSSGNNFGNEQFF.